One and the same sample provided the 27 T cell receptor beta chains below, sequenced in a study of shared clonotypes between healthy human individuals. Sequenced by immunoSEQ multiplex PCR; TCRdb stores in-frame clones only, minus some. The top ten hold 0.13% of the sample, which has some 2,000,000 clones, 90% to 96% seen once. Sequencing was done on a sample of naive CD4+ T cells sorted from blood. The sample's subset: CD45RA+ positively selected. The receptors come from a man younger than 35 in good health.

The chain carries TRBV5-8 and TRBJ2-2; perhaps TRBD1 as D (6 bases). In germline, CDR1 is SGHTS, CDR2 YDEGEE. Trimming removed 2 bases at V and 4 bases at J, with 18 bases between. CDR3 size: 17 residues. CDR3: CASSLPVGARGTGELFF. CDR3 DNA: TGTGCCAGCAGCTTACCAGTCGGGGCCAGGGGCACCGGGGAGCTGTTTTTT.

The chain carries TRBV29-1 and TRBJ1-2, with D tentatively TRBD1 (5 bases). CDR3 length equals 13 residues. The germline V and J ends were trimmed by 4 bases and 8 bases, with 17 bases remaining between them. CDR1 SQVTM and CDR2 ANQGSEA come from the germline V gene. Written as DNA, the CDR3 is TGCAGCGTTGCCGACCCCGGGGCTCGGGGCTACACCTTC. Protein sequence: CSVADPGARGYTF.

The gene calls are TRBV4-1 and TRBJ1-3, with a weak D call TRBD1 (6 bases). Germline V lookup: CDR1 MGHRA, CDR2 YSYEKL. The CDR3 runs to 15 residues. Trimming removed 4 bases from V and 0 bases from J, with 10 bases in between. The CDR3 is CASSRETGSGNTIYF. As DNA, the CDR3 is TGCGCCAGCAGCCGAGAGACAGGCTCTGGAAACACCATATATTTT.

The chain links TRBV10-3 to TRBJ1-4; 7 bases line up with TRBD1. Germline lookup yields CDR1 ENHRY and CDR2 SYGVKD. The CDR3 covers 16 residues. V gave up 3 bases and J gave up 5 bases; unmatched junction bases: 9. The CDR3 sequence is CAISDPGGGLNEKLFF. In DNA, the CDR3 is TGTGCCATCAGTGACCCGGGAGGGGGCCTGAATGAAAAACTGTTTTTT.

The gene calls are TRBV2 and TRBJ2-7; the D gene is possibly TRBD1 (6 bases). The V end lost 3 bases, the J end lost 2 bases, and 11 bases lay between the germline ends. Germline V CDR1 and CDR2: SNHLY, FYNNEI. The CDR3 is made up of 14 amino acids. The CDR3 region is CASSEDRVTYEQYF. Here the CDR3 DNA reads TGTGCCAGCAGTGAGGACAGAGTCACCTACGAGCAGTACTTC. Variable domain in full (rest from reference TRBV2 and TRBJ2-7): EPEVTQTPSHQVTQMGQEVILRCVPISNHLYFYWYRQILGQKVEFLVSFYNNEISEKSEIFDDQFSVERPDGSNFTLKIRSTKLEDSAMYFCASSEDRVTYEQYFGPGTRLTVT.

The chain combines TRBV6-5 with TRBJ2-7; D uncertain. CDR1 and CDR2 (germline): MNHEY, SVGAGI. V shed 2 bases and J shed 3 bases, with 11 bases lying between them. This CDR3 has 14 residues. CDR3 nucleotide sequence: TGTGCCAGCAGTTACGGGCTAGTTAGCTACGAGCAGTACTTC. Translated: CASSYGLVSYEQYF.

CDR3 sequence reads: CSVGGQVGGNTEAFF. CDR3 nucleotide sequence: TGCAGCGTTGGTGGACAAGTCGGGGGAAACACTGAAGCTTTCTTT. V is TRBV29-1 and J is TRBJ1-1, with D possibly TRBD1 on 5 matching bases. V dropped 4 bases and J dropped 2 bases, with 17 bases sitting between them. This CDR3 comprises 15 residues. CDR1 and CDR2 (germline): SQVTM, ANQGSEA.

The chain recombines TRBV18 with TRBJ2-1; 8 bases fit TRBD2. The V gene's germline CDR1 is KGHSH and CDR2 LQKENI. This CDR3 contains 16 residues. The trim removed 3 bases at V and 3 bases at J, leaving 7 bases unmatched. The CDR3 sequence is CASSPGGLGGYNEQFF. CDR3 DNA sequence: TGTGCCAGCTCACCTGGGGGACTAGGGGGCTACAATGAGCAGTTCTTC.

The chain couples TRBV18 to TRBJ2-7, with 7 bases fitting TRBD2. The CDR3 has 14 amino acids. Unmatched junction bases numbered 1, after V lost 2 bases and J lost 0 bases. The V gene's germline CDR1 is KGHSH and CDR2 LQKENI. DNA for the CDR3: TGTGCCAGCTCACCATGGGGGGGCTCCTACGAGCAGTACTTC. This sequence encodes CASSPWGGSYEQYF. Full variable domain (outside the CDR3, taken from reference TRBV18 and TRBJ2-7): NAGVMQNPRHLVRRRGQEARLRCSPMKGHSHVYWYRQLPEEGLKFMVYLQKENIIDESGMPKERFSAEFPKEGPSILRIQQVVRGDSAAYFCASSPWGGSYEQYFGPGTRLTVT.

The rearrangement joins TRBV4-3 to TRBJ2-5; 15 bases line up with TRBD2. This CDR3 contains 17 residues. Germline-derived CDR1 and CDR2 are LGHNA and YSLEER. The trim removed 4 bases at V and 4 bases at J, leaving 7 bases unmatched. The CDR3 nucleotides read TGCGCCAGCAGCCCAACATTGGGACTAGCGGGAGGAGAGACCCAGTACTTC. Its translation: CASSPTLGLAGGETQYF.

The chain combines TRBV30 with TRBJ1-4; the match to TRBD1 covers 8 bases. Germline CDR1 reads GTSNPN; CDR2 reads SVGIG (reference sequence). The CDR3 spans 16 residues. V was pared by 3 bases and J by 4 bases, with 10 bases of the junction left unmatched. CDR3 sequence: CAWRSRGLRGNEKLFF. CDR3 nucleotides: TGTGCCTGGAGGTCCAGGGGGCTGCGGGGTAATGAAAAACTGTTTTTT.

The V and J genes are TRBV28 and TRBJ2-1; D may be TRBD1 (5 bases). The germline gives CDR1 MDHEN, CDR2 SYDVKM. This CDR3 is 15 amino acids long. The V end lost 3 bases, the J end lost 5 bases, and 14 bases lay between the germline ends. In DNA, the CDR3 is TGTGCCAGCAGTTTGGGGCAGGGCCGCAACAATGAGCAGTTCTTC. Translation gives CASSLGQGRNNEQFF.

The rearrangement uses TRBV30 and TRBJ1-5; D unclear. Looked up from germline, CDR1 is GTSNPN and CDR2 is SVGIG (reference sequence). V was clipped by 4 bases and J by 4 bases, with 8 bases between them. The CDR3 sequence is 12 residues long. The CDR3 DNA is TGTGCCTGGAATGTTGGGAATCAGCCCCAGCATTTT. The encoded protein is CAWNVGNQPQHF.

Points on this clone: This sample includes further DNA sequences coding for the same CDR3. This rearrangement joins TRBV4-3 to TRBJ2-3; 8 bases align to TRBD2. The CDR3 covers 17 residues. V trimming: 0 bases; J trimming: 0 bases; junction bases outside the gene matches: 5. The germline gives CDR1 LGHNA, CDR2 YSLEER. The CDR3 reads CASSQDGGTRSTDTQYF. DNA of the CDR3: TGCGCCAGCAGCCAAGACGGAGGGACTAGAAGCACAGATACGCAGTATTTT.

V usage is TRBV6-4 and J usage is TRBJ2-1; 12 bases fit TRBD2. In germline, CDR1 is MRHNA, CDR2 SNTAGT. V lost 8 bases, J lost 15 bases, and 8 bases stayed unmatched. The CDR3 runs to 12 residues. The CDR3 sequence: CASETSGSDRFF. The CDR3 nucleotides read TGTGCCAGCGAGACTAGCGGGAGTGATCGGTTCTTC.

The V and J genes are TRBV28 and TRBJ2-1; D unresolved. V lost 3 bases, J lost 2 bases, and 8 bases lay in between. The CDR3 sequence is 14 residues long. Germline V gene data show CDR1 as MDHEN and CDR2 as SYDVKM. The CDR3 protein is CASSLGSTYNEQFF. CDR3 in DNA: TGTGCCAGCAGTTTGGGATCAACCTACAATGAGCAGTTCTTC.

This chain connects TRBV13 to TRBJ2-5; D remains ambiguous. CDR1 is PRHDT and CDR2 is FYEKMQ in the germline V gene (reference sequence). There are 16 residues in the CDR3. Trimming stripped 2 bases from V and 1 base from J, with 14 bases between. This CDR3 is CASSLRMTDSQETQYF. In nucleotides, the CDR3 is TGTGCCAGCAGCTTACGAATGACGGATTCCCAAGAGACCCAGTACTTC.

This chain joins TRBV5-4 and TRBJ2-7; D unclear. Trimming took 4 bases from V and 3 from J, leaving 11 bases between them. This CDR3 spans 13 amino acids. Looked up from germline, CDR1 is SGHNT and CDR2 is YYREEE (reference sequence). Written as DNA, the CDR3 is TGTGCCAGCAGCACAACCGGTGTCTACGAGCAGTACTTC. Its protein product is CASSTTGVYEQYF.

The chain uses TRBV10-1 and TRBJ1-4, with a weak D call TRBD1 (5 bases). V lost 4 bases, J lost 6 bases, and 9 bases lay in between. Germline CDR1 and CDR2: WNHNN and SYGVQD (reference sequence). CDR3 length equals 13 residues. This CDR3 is CASSVRDDEKLFF. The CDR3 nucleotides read TGCGCCAGCAGTGTCAGGGATGATGAAAAACTGTTTTTT.

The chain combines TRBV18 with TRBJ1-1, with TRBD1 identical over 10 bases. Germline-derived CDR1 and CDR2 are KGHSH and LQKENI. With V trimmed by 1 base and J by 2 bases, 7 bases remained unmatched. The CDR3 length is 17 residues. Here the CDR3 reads CASSPLGTGAPNTEAFF. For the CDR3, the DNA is TGTGCCAGCTCACCACTTGGGACAGGGGCCCCCAACACTGAAGCTTTCTTT. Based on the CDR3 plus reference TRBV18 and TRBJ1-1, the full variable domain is NAGVMQNPRHLVRRRGQEARLRCSPMKGHSHVYWYRQLPEEGLKFMVYLQKENIIDESGMPKERFSAEFPKEGPSILRIQQVVRGDSAAYFCASSPLGTGAPNTEAFFGQGTRLTVV.

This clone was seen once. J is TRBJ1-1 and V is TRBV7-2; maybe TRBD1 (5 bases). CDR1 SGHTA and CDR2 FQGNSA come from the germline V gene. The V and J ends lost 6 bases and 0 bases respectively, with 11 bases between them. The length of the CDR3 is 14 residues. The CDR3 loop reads CASRLTGVNTEAFF. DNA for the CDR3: TGTGCCAGCAGACTTACAGGAGTGAACACTGAAGCTTTCTTT.

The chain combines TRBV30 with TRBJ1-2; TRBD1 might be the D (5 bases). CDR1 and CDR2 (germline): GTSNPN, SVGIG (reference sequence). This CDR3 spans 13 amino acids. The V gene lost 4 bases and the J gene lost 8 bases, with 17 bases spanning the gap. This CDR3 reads CAWTIKGNWGYTF. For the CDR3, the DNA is TGTGCCTGGACCATAAAGGGGAATTGGGGCTACACCTTC.

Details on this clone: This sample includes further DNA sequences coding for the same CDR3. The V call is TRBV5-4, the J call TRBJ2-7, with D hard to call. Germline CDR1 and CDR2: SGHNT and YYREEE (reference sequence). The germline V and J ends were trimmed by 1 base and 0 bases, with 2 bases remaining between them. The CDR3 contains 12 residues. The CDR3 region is CASSLTSYEQYF. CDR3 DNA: TGTGCCAGCAGCTTGACCTCCTACGAGCAGTACTTC.

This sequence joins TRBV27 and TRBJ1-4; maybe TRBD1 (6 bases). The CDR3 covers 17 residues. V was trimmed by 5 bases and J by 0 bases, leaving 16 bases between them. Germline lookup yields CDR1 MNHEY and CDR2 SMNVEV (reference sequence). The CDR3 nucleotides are TGTGCCAGCAGTACCAGACAGGTGCTTGCAACTAATGAAAAACTGTTTTTT. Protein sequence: CASSTRQVLATNEKLFF.

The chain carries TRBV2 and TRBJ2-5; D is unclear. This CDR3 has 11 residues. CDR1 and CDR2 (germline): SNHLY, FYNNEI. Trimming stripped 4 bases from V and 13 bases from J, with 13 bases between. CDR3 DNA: TGTGCCAGCAGTGTGCAGGAAAAGCGGTACTTC. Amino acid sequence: CASSVQEKRYF.

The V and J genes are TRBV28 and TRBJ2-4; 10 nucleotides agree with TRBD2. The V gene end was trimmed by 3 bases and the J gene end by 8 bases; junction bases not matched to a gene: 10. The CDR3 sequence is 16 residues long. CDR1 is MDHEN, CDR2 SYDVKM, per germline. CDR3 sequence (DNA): TGTGCCAGCAGTTTCCCCCTAGCGGGGGCTGGGGACATTCAGTACTTC. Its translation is CASSFPLAGAGDIQYF.

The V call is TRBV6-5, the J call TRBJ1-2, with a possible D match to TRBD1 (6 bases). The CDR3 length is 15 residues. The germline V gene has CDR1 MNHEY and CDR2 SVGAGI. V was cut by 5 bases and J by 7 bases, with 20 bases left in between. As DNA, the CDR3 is TGTGCCAGCAGTACCAACAGGGCCCCGGGGGCTGGCTACACCTTC. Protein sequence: CASSTNRAPGAGYTF.